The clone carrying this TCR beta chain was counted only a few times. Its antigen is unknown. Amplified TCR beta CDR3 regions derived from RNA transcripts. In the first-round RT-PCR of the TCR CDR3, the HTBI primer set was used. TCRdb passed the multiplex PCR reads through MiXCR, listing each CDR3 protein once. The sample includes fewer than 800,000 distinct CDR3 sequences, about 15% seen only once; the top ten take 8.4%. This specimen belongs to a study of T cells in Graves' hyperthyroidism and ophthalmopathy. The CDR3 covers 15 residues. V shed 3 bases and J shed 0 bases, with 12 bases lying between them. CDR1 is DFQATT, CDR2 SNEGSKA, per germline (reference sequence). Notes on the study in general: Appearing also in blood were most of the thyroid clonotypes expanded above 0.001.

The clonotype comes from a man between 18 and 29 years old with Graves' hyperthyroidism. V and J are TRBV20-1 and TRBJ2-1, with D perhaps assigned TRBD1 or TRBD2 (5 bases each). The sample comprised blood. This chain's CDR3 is CSASTLGVSYNEQFF. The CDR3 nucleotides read TGCAGTGCTAGTACCTTGGGGGTCTCCTACAATGAGCAGTTCTTC.